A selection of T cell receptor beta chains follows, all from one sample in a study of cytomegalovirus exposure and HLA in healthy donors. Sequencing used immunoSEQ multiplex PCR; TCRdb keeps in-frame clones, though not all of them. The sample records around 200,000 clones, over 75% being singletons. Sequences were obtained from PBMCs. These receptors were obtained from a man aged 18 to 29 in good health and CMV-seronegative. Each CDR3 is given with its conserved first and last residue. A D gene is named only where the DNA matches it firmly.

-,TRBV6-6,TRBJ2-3,CASSYERAGGTDTQYF
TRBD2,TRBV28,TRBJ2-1,CASSPFREGGTNEQFF
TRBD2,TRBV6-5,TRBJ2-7,CAARRRESYEQYF
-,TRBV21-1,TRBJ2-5,CASSKARREVHF
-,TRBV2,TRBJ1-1,CASSSFARVFTEAFF
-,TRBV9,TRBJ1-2,CASSGGFYGYTF
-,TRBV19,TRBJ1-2,CASSITSYGYTF
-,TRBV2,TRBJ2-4,CASSEAHGAKNIQYF
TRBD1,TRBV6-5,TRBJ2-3,CASSYAGTGIPDTQYF
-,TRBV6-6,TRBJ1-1,CASSLGGPYTEAFF
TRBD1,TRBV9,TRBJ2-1,CASSATGQGGGEQFF
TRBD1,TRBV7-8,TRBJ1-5,CASSLKGRQGIYSNQPQHF
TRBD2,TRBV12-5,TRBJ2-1,CASGLIKRETVF
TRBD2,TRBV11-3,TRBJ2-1,CASSPVPGLNYNEQFF
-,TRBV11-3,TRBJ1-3,CASSLMGSSGNTIYF
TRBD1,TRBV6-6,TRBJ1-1,CASSTEYRGAEAFF
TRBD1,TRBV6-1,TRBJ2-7,CASNPGQGNYEQYF
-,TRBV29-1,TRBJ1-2,CSVERQNYGYTF
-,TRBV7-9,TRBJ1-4,CASSLGRGSGEKLFF
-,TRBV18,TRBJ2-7,CASSLRQIDSYEQYF
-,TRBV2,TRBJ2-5,CASRAQEASQYF
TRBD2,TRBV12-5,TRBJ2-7,CASGFSGVTYEQYF
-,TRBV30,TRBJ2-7,CAWSWQGDAYEQYF